This TCR beta chain was recovered during a study of PD-L1 blockade in urothelial cancer. Study overall: As for prior chemotherapy regimens, patients had received 0 to 3.

Indicated time point: pretreatment peripheral blood. The authors spiked synthetic TCR analog templates into each PCR. The table came from immunoSEQ multiplex PCR; TCRdb's copy has only in-frame clones and leaves some out. The table lists around 79,000 clones, around 85% of them singletons. Germline CDR1 reads MDHEN; CDR2 reads SYDVKM. CDR3 length equals 15 residues. Losses at the gene ends were 3 bases for V and 5 bases for J; bases not matched to a gene: 7. The chain recombines TRBV28 with TRBJ1-1, with TRBD1 matching over 9 bases. The sequenced sample was PBMCs, obtained around atezolizumab (anti-PD-L1) treatment. The sequence came from a man aged 40-49 years with urothelial cancer. The CDR3: CASSFIQGASTEAFF. CDR3 DNA: TGTGCCAGCAGTTTTATACAGGGGGCATCTACTGAAGCTTTCTTT.